The source of this TCR beta chain is a study of metastatic and nonmetastatic thyroid tumors. Study background: The study looked at repertoires side by side in blood and in tumor or nodule tissue from malignant and benign thyroid patients. Study results and limitations: Relative to benign nodules, malignant thyroid tumors were reportedly characterized by significantly elevated TCR beta diversity in blood and tumor.

Not a single patient had been given any form of treatment at any point before undergoing thyroid surgery. Per the original data handling: The study took CDR3 differences across clinicopathological groups and made a distant-metastasis classifier for papillary thyroid cancer from them. TCRdb reassembled clones from the PCR reads with MiXCR. None of the V and J calls come from the authors' own analysis; TCRdb made them. The sample consists of under 55,000 clones, roughly 18% of them appearing once. Note on this clone: Its cognate antigen is unknown.

Germline-derived CDR1 and CDR2 are SGHTA and FQGNSA. The CDR3 runs 14 residues. The germline V and J ends were trimmed by 5 bases and 8 bases, with 16 bases remaining between them. This TCR was sampled from a female donor with papillary thyroid cancer or a benign thyroid nodule (not recorded which). Some clones in this sample may be carry-over from other donors' samples. The sample taken for sequencing was blood. The chain recombines TRBV7-2 with TRBJ2-1, with D unclear. CDR3 region: CASSPFKGGDEQFF. As DNA, the CDR3 is TGTGCCAGCAGCCCCTTCAAGGGTGGCGATGAGCAGTTCTTC.